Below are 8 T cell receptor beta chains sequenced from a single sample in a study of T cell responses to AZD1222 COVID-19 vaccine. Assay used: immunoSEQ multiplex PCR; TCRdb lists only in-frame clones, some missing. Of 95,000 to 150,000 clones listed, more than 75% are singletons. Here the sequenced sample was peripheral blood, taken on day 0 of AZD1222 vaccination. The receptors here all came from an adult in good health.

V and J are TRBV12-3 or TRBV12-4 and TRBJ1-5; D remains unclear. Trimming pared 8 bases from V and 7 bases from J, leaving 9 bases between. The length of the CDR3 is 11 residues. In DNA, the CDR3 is TGTGCCAGCGGTGGTTTCCAGCCCCAGCATTTT. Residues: CASGGFQPQHF.

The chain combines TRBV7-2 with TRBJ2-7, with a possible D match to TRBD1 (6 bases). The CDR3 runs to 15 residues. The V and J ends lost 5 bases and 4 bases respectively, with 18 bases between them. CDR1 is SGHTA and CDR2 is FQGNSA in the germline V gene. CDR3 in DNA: TGTGCCAGCAGCCCCGACAGGTCCCGAGGGTACGAGCAGTACTTC. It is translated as CASSPDRSRGYEQYF.

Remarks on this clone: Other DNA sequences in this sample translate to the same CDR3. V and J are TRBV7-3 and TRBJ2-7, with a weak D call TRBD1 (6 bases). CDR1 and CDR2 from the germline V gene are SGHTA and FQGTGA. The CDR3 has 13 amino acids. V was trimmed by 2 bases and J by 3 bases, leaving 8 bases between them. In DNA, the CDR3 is TGTGCCAGCAGCTTATACAGGGACTACGAGCAGTACTTC. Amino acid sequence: CASSLYRDYEQYF. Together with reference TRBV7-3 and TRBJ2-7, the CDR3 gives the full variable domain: GAGVSQTPSNKVTEKGKYVELRCDPISGHTALYWYRQSLGQGPEFLIYFQGTGAADDSGLPNDRFFAVRPEGSVSTLKIQRTERGDSAVYLCASSLYRDYEQYFGPGTRLTVT.

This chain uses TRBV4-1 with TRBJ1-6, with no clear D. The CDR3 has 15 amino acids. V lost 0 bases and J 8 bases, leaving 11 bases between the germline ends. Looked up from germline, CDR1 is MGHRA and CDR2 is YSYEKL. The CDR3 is CASSQEGSGDSPLHF. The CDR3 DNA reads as TGCGCCAGCAGCCAAGAGGGGTCTGGGGATTCACCCCTCCACTTT.

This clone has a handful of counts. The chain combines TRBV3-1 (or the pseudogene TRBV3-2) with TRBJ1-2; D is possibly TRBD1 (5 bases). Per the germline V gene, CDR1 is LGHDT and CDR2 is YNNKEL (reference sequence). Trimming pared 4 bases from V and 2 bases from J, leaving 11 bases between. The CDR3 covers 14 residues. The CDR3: CASSPQRTNYGYTF. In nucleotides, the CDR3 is TGTGCCAGCAGCCCCCAAAGGACAAACTATGGCTACACCTTC.

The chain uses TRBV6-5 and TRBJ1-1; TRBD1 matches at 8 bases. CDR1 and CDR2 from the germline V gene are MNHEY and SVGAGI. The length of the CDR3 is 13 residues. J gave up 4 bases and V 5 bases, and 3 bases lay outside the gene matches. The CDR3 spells CASSQDRATEAFF. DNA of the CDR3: TGTGCCAGCAGTCAGGACAGGGCCACTGAAGCTTTCTTT.

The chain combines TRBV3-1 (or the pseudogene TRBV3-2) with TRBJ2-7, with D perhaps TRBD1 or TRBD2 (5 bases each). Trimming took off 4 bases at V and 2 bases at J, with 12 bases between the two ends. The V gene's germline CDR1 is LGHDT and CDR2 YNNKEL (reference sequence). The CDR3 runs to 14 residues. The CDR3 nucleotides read TGTGCCAGCAGCCGCCGGGACGGAGCCTACGAGCAGTACTTC. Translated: CASSRRDGAYEQYF.

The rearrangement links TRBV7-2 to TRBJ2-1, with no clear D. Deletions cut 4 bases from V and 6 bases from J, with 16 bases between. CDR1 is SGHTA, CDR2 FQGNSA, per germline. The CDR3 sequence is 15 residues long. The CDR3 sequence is CASSYLGLETNEQFF. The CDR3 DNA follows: TGTGCCAGCAGCTACCTTGGGTTGGAGACCAATGAGCAGTTCTTC. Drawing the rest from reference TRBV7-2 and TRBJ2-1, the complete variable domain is GAGVSQSPSNKVTEKGKDVELRCDPISGHTALYWYRQSLGQGLEFLIYFQGNSAPDKSGLPSDRFSAERTGGSVSTLTIQRTQQEDSAVYLCASSYLGLETNEQFFGPGTRLTVL.